This TCR beta chain appears in the sequencing data of a study of CD8 T cells in ankylosing spondylitis. Per the germline V gene, CDR1 is DFQATT and CDR2 is SNEGSKA (reference sequence). CDR3 length: 14 amino acids. V gave up 6 bases and J gave up 1 base, with 16 bases separating them. Study observations and caveats: Researchers report that disease-linked clones proved CD8+ and relatively rare in peripheral blood. Disease-linked clones reportedly showed significant enrichment in matched ankylosing spondylitis synovial fluid. It appeared that ankylosing spondylitis blood was characterized by a TCR beta motif of fewer than 10 highly homologous variants.

Libraries for TCR beta were made by quantitative 5'-RACE with molecular barcodes. Each CDR3 protein is one row after TCRdb ran MiXCR on the 5' RACE reads. Here the sample spans about 90,000 distinct CDR3 sequences, under 30% being singletons. This clonotype was seen a handful of times. The antigen is unknown. The sequenced material came from blood, either unsorted or a sorted T cell fraction (not recorded which). This receptor was identified in a male donor with ankylosing spondylitis or in good health (not recorded which). The chain uses TRBV20-1 and TRBJ2-7; D gene uncertain. The CDR3 coding sequence is TGCAGTGCACCTAGACCGGGCTCTTCCTACGAGCAGTACTTC. Amino acid sequence: CSAPRPGSSYEQYF.